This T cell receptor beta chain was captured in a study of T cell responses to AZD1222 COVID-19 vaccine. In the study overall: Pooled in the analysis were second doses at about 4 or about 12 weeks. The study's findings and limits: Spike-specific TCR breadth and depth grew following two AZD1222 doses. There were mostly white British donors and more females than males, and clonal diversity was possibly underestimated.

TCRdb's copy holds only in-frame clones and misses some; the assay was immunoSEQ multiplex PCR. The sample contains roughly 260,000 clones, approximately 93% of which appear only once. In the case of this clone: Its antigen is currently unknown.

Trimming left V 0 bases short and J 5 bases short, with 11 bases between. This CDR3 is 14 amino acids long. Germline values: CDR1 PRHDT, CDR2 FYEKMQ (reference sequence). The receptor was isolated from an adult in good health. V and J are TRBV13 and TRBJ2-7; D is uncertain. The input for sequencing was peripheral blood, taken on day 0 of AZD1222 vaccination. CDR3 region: CASSLGPIPDEQYF. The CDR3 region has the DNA TGTGCCAGCAGCTTAGGACCGATTCCCGACGAGCAGTACTTC.